One sample yielded the 32 T cell receptor beta chains listed below, sequenced in a study of T cells in Graves' hyperthyroidism and ophthalmopathy. TCR beta CDR3 regions were amplified from RNA. A first-round RT-PCR of the TCR CDR3 used the HTBI primer set. TCRdb re-called the multiplex PCR reads with MiXCR, one entry per CDR3 protein. The top ten clones hold approximately 8.7% of a sample with around 800,000 distinct CDR3 sequences, roughly 37% of them seen once. Sequenced material: blood. The receptors shown here come from a man between 18 and 35 years old with Graves' hyperthyroidism.

This clonotype was recorded once. J is TRBJ1-6 and V is TRBV7-9; TRBD1 agrees at 10 bases. V lost 1 base and J lost 4; bases outside the gene matches: 4. Germline-derived CDR1 and CDR2 are SEHNR and FQNEAQ (reference sequence). There are 17 residues in the CDR3. The CDR3 DNA is TGTGCCAGCAGCTTAGATCCGGGACAGGGGTATAATTCACCCCTCCACTTT. This translates into CASSLDPGQGYNSPLHF.

This clonotype was seen a few times. The chain joins TRBV6-5 to TRBJ1-2; no firm D call. CDR3 length: 13 amino acids. CDR1 is MNHEY, CDR2 SVGAGI, per germline. V was clipped by 7 bases and J by 8 bases, with 17 bases between them. CDR3 protein: CASTAIDRRGYTF. The CDR3 coding sequence is TGTGCCAGCACCGCTATCGACCGGCGAGGCTACACCTTC.

V gene TRBV29-1 combines with J gene TRBJ1-3; either TRBD1 or TRBD2 may fit D (5 bases each). The J call may be mistaken, given a closer DNA end match to TRBJ2-3. The CDR3 sequence is 14 residues long. Germline CDR1 is SQVTM and CDR2 is ANQGSEA. The CDR3 DNA reads TGCAGCGTCGGGACCGGACAAGGTGGAGATACGCAGTATTTT. Translating gives CSVGTGQGGDTQYF.

The table lists this clonotype with a few counts. The genes are TRBV7-9 and TRBJ1-3, with D unresolved. V lost 5 bases and J lost 0, with 14 bases in between. Germline CDR1 is SEHNR and CDR2 is FQNEAQ (reference sequence). The CDR3 contains 16 residues. The CDR3 DNA is TGTGCCAGCAGCCCGGCCCGGACCGGCTCTGGAAACACCATATATTTT. Translation gives CASSPARTGSGNTIYF.

The chain is built from TRBV12-3 or TRBV12-4 and TRBJ2-7; D tentatively reads TRBD1 or TRBD2 (6 bases each). The V gene lost 2 bases and the J gene lost 4 bases, with 12 bases spanning the gap. The CDR3 extends over 14 amino acids. CDR3 protein: CASSLSGADYEQYF. As DNA, the CDR3 is TGTGCCAGCAGTTTATCGGGGGCAGATTACGAGCAGTACTTC.

This clonotype has more than one count but fewer than ten. The rearrangement links TRBV12-3 or TRBV12-4 to TRBJ1-1; D gene unclear. The V end lost 5 bases, the J end lost 4 bases, and 17 bases lay between the germline ends. This CDR3 has 15 amino acids. The CDR3 loop reads CASSPLEALGTEAFF. The CDR3 region has the DNA TGTGCCAGCAGTCCCCTAGAAGCCCTGGGCACTGAAGCTTTCTTT.

This sequence joins TRBV10-3 and TRBJ1-6, with D tentatively TRBD1 (6 bases). Germline V gives CDR1 ENHRY, CDR2 SYGVKD. With 10 bases removed from V and 0 bases from J, the gap between germline ends came to 16 bases. This CDR3 has 16 amino acids. Here the CDR3 reads CASTGLWSSYNSPLHF. The CDR3, as DNA: TGTGCCAGCACAGGGTTGTGGAGCTCCTATAATTCACCCCTCCACTTT.

The J gene is TRBJ2-7, the V gene TRBV15, with D possibly being TRBD1 (5 bases). Trimming cost V 1 base and J 3 bases, with 10 bases left between them. CDR3 size: 14 residues. Germline CDR1 is LNHNV and CDR2 is YYDKDF (reference sequence). The CDR3 nucleotides are TGTGCCACCAGCAGAGTACAGGATTTCTACGAGCAGTACTTC. Its translation: CATSRVQDFYEQYF.

In this sample, this clonotype turned up a few times. The chain joins TRBV4-1 to TRBJ1-5; TRBD1 is a possible D gene (6 bases). The CDR3 consists of 14 residues. The V end was cut by 4 bases, the J end by 7 bases, with 14 bases between. In germline, CDR1 is MGHRA, CDR2 YSYEKL. Written as DNA, the CDR3 is TGCGCCAGCAGCCCTCACAGGGACTCACAGCCCCAGCATTTT. It encodes CASSPHRDSQPQHF.

This clonotype has only a few counts. This chain joins TRBV6-5 and TRBJ1-2, with 7 nucleotides matching TRBD1. Germline CDR1 MNHEY, CDR2 SVGAGI. Trimming at V came to 6 bases and at J to 4 bases, leaving 11 bases not matched to a gene. CDR3 length: 15 amino acids. CDR3: CASRMDRMVAYGYTF. The CDR3 DNA reads as TGTGCCAGCAGAATGGACAGGATGGTGGCCTATGGCTACACCTTC.

In this sample, this clonotype turned up many times. The CDR3 spells CASSVWGTPDQPQHF. Here the CDR3 DNA reads TGTGCCAGCAGCGTATGGGGGACACCCGATCAGCCCCAGCATTTT. The chain recombines TRBV9 with TRBJ1-5, with D possibly TRBD1 on 6 matching bases. The V gene's germline CDR1 is SGDLS and CDR2 YYNGEE. Trimming took 1 base from V and 5 from J, leaving 13 bases between them. CDR3 length: 15 amino acids.

J is TRBJ2-7 and V is TRBV5-4; 7 bases agree with TRBD1. The CDR3 length is 15 residues. With 4 bases clipped from V and 4 bases from J, the junction kept 11 bases outside the gene matches. Germline V gene lookup returns CDR1 SGHNT and CDR2 YYREEE (reference sequence). The CDR3 DNA is TGTGCCAGCAGCGGGTCCGGGACAGTACCTTACGAGCAGTACTTC. It encodes CASSGSGTVPYEQYF.

The sample holds a few counts of this clonotype. The chain joins TRBV5-1 to TRBJ1-6; perhaps TRBD1 as D (5 bases). This CDR3 comprises 15 residues. Germline CDR1 SGHRS, CDR2 YFSETQ. Trimming pared 0 bases from V and 3 bases from J, leaving 7 bases between. The CDR3 protein is CASSLDQGYNSPLHF. The CDR3 DNA follows: TGCGCCAGCAGCTTGGACCAGGGCTATAATTCACCCCTCCACTTT.

This clonotype was seen many times. The V and J genes are TRBV19 and TRBJ1-4; TRBD1 matches at 10 bases. Germline values: CDR1 LNHDA, CDR2 SQIVND (reference sequence). The CDR3 covers 14 residues. V lost 9 bases and J lost 5; bases outside the gene matches: 6. The CDR3: CASSPDRGNEKLFF. For the CDR3, the DNA is TGTGCCAGCAGCCCGGACAGGGGGAATGAAAAACTGTTTTTT.

This clonotype was seen only once. A much more abundant neighbour one base away suggests this may be a read error. V is TRBV2 and J is TRBJ1-1; D possibly corresponds to TRBD1 (6 bases). This CDR3 is built from 15 residues. Germline V gene lookup returns CDR1 SNHLY and CDR2 FYNNEI. CDR3: CAGSDQGHLNTEAFF. CDR3 nucleotide sequence: TGTGCCGGCAGTGACCAGGGACACTTAAACACTGAAGCTTTCTTT.

This clonotype was seen ten or more times. The genes are TRBV12-3 or TRBV12-4 and TRBJ1-1; no clear D. Trimming took off 4 bases at V and 1 base at J, with 7 bases between the two ends. This CDR3 region has 13 residues. The CDR3 DNA reads TGTGCCAGCAGTTACGTAGCGAACACTGAAGCTTTCTTT. This codes for CASSYVANTEAFF.

Notes on this clonotype: A read error is likely, as this CDR3 ends without the conserved phenylalanine or tryptophan. The rearrangement uses TRBV6-1 and TRBJ1-5; 7 nucleotides align to TRBD1. The trim removed 6 bases at V and 5 bases at J, leaving 4 bases unmatched. Germline V gene lookup returns CDR1 MNHNS and CDR2 SASEGT. The CDR3 covers 13 residues. The CDR3, as DNA: TGTGCCAGCAGCCGGACAGGTGATCAGCCCCAGCATTCT. Residues: CASSRTGDQPQHS.

The V call is TRBV27, the J call TRBJ2-6, with 7 nucleotides matching TRBD1. The trim removed 6 bases at V and 2 bases at J, leaving 4 bases unmatched. The CDR3 totals 15 residues. Germline lookup yields CDR1 MNHEY and CDR2 SMNVEV (reference sequence). CDR3 bases: TGTGCCAGCAGAACCCAGGGGGCTGGGGCCAACGTCCTGACTTTC. This translates into CASRTQGAGANVLTF. The full variable domain, with the rest looked up from reference TRBV27 and TRBJ2-6, is EAQVTQNPRYLITVTGKKLTVTCSQNMNHEYMSWYRQDPGLGLRQIYYSMNVEVTDKGDVPEGYKVSRKEKRNFPLILESPSPNQTSLYFCASRTQGAGANVLTFGAGSRLTVL.

The chain has TRBV15 and TRBJ2-3, with 7 bases that match TRBD2. CDR1 and CDR2 (germline): LNHNV, YYDKDF (reference sequence). The CDR3 length is 14 residues. The trim removed 6 bases at V and 2 bases at J, leaving 5 bases unmatched. The CDR3 sequence is CATRISGFTDTQYF. The DNA of the CDR3 is TGTGCCACCAGAATTAGCGGGTTCACAGATACGCAGTATTTT. The variable domain in full, completed from reference TRBV15 and TRBJ2-3, reads DAMVIQNPRYQVTQFGKPVTLSCSQTLNHNVMYWYQQKSSQAPKLLFHYYDKDFNNEADTPDNFQSRRPNTSFCFLDIRSPGLGDTAMYLCATRISGFTDTQYFGPGTRLTVL.

The table lists this clonotype with many counts. V gene TRBV15 combines with J gene TRBJ1-1; weak D call: TRBD1 (5 bases). The CDR3 is made up of 16 amino acids. CDR1 LNHNV and CDR2 YYDKDF come from the germline V gene (reference sequence). The ends were cut back, 1 base at V and 1 base at J, with 13 bases in the middle. CDR3 in amino acids: CATSRATGQENTEAFF. The CDR3 DNA follows: TGTGCCACCAGCAGAGCTACGGGGCAGGAGAACACTGAAGCTTTCTTT.

J is TRBJ1-5 and V is TRBV20-1; D not certain. The length of the CDR3 is 15 residues. V lost 6 bases to trimming and J lost 0 bases, with 15 bases between them. Germline CDR1 DFQATT, CDR2 SNEGSKA (reference sequence). CDR3 sequence: CSATARSNSNQPQHF. The CDR3 region has the DNA TGCAGTGCCACAGCCAGGTCAAATAGCAATCAGCCCCAGCATTTT.

This chain connects TRBV7-9 to TRBJ2-5; D call uncertain. Per the germline V gene, CDR1 is SEHNR and CDR2 is FQNEAQ (reference sequence). With 6 bases removed from V and 7 bases from J, the gap between germline ends came to 12 bases. The CDR3 has 12 amino acids. The CDR3 DNA reads TGTGCCAGCAGTTCCGTGGCCGGGACCCAGTACTTC. Amino acids: CASSSVAGTQYF.

This chain connects TRBV9 to TRBJ2-7; 9 nucleotides align to TRBD1. With 3 bases clipped from V and 5 bases from J, the junction kept 6 bases outside the gene matches. The CDR3 is 14 residues long. Germline V gene lookup returns CDR1 SGDLS and CDR2 YYNGEE. The CDR3 nucleotides read TGTGCCAGCAGCGCCTCAACAGGGGGCAACGAGCAGTACTTC. Translating gives CASSASTGGNEQYF.

The V and J genes are TRBV2 and TRBJ1-6, with D possibly matching TRBD1 (6 bases). The germline V and J ends were trimmed by 7 bases and 6 bases, with 16 bases remaining between them. The CDR3 runs to 15 residues. The V gene's germline CDR1 is SNHLY and CDR2 FYNNEI. This CDR3 reads CASKRAGHSNSPLHF. In DNA form, the CDR3 reads TGTGCCAGCAAGAGGGCGGGACATAGTAATTCACCCCTCCACTTT.

This clonotype was picked up a small number of times. The chain links TRBV5-6 to TRBJ1-2, with no clear D. The CDR3 extends over 13 amino acids. CDR1 SGHDT and CDR2 YYEEEE come from the germline V gene. V was cut by 4 bases and J by 1 base, with 8 bases left in between. CDR3 nucleotides: TGTGCCAGCAGCGCCGACTATAACTATGGCTACACCTTC. It encodes CASSADYNYGYTF.

Comment on this clonotype: A clone one base away is much larger, so this may be a read error. The chain uses TRBV7-2 and TRBJ2-7, with a possible D match to TRBD2 (5 bases). The V gene lost 4 bases and the J gene lost 9 bases, with 13 bases spanning the gap. The CDR3 length is 12 residues. From germline, CDR1 is SGHTA and CDR2 FQGNSA. CDR3 in amino acids: CASSYRGKGQYF. CDR3 DNA: TGTGCCAGCAGCTATCGAGGGAAGGGGCAGTACTTC.

This clonotype was seen ten or more times. The V call is TRBV12-3 or TRBV12-4, the J call TRBJ1-5; D not certain. CDR3 length: 12 amino acids. With 5 bases removed from V and 3 bases from J, the gap between germline ends came to 5 bases. Here the CDR3 DNA reads TGTGCCAGCAGTCCGGCCAATCAGCCCCAGCATTTT. The encoded protein is CASSPANQPQHF.

This rearrangement joins TRBV2 to TRBJ2-2; 7 bases are shared with TRBD2. From germline, CDR1 is SNHLY and CDR2 FYNNEI. V trimming: 4 bases; J trimming: 9 bases; junction bases outside the gene matches: 5. There are 13 residues in the CDR3. For the CDR3, the DNA is TGTGCCAGCAGTGGTAGCGGGCAGTGGGAGCTGTTTTTT. Protein: CASSGSGQWELFF.

With respect to this clonotype: Since a much larger clone is just one base distant, this may be a read error. The chain uses TRBV7-9 and TRBJ1-5; D unclear. Germline V gene sequence: CDR1 SEHNR, CDR2 FQNEAQ (reference sequence). The CDR3 is 14 residues long. Trimming removed 5 bases at V and 3 bases at J, with 11 bases between. CDR3: CASSQGGNNQPQHF. The CDR3 DNA follows: TGTGCCAGCAGCCAAGGAGGGAACAATCAGCCCCAGCATTTT. Complete variable domain (other parts from reference TRBV7-9 and TRBJ1-5): DTGVSQNPRHKITKRGQNVTFRCDPISEHNRLYWYRQTLGQGPEFLTYFQNEAQLEKSRLLSDRFSAERPKGSFSTLEIQRTEQGDSAMYLCASSQGGNNQPQHFGDGTRLSIL.

This clonotype was detected ten times or more. This chain connects TRBV7-6 to TRBJ1-1; D perhaps matches TRBD1 (6 bases). The CDR3 sequence is 14 residues long. V shed 5 bases and J shed 6 bases, with 16 bases lying between them. Germline V gives CDR1 SGHVS, CDR2 FNYEAQ. In nucleotides, the CDR3 is TGTGCCAGCAGCCTAGGGGGACAAGAAGCTGAAGCTTTCTTT. Amino acids: CASSLGGQEAEAFF.

This clonotype appeared many times. The CDR3 sequence: CASSEGLGETQYF. In DNA, the CDR3 is TGTGCCAGCAGTGAAGGACTGGGGGAGACCCAGTACTTC. V usage is TRBV2 and J usage is TRBJ2-5; D is uncertain. The CDR3 contains 13 residues. The germline V and J ends were trimmed by 1 base and 5 bases, with 8 bases remaining between them. The V gene's germline CDR1 is SNHLY and CDR2 FYNNEI.

The chain joins TRBV5-1 to TRBJ1-1; D may be TRBD1 (6 bases). CDR3 length equals 13 residues. V was cut by 6 bases and J by 0 bases, with 9 bases left in between. Looked up from germline, CDR1 is SGHRS and CDR2 is YFSETQ. The CDR3 sequence: CASKGGMNTEAFF. The CDR3 DNA is TGCGCCAGCAAAGGGGGAATGAACACTGAAGCTTTCTTT.